Presented here are 17 T cell receptor beta chains from one specimen sequenced in a study of blood T cells in healthy people across ages (dated by TCRdb to about 2015). Preparation of the library involved 5' RACE. Instrument used: Illumina HiSeq 2500. A second roughly 7 to 11 cycle PCR used a sample-barcoded 5' primer and a J-beta primer mix. In TCRdb, the public reads were trimmed at Q25 with fastp and aligned with MiXCR, with productive beta chains retained. Every entry covers one CDR3 protein and lists the most common genes and DNA from its rows. The table for this sample lists approximately 940,000 distinct CDR3 sequences; 45% to 50% of them were counted only once. Of the sample, 10% to 15% is held by the ten largest clones. Sequencing used blood. These TCRs come from a young man in good health.

This clonotype showed up just once. V usage is TRBV3-1 and J usage is TRBJ2-1; D not resolved. The end of the DNA aligns better with TRBJ2-7, so the J call may be wrong. The germline gives CDR1 LGHDT, CDR2 YNNKEL (reference sequence). This CDR3 contains 13 residues. The CDR3 DNA follows: TGTGCCACCTCCTTTACAAGTGCCAACGAGCAGTACTTC. This encodes CATSFTSANEQYF.

The CDR3 sequence: CASSGMGRDTQYF. CDR3 DNA sequence: TGTGCCAGCAGCGGGATGGGGAGAGATACGCAGTATTTT. The genes are TRBV9 and TRBJ2-3; TRBD2 might be the D (5 bases). The CDR3 has 13 residues. Germline V lookup: CDR1 SGDLS, CDR2 YYNGEE. V was trimmed by 3 bases and J by 5 bases, leaving 10 bases between them.

This clonotype was detected ten times or more. The chain carries TRBV20-1 and TRBJ2-7; the D call may be TRBD1 or TRBD2 (6 bases each). Between the trimmed V and J ends, which lost 5 bases and 4 bases, there was a span of 15 bases. The germline V gene encodes CDR1 DFQATT and CDR2 SNEGSKA (reference sequence). This CDR3 has 13 residues. CDR3 nucleotide sequence: TGCAGTGCTTGGATCCGGGGGCCATACGAGCAGTACTTC. As protein: CSAWIRGPYEQYF.

The V and J genes are TRBV12-3 or TRBV12-4 and TRBJ2-5, with TRBD2 matching 7 bases. The CDR3 has 15 residues. V shed 8 bases, J shed 2 bases, and the junction held 11 bases outside the gene matches. As DNA, the CDR3 is TGTGCCAGCGCGGGGGTGGGGCCCTTACAAGAGACCCAGTACTTC. Protein: CASAGVGPLQETQYF.

The sample holds a few counts of this clonotype. The chain couples TRBV5-1 to TRBJ2-7; TRBD2 aligns across 10 bases. With V trimmed by 4 bases and J by 5 bases, 0 bases remained unmatched. CDR1 SGHRS and CDR2 YFSETQ come from the germline V gene. The CDR3 consists of 12 residues. CDR3 sequence reads: CASSGTSDEQYF. The CDR3 DNA sequence: TGCGCCAGCAGCGGGACTAGCGACGAGCAGTACTTC.

The rearrangement links TRBV12-3 or TRBV12-4 to TRBJ2-4; 8 nucleotides align to TRBD1. The J call is doubtful: the DNA matches TRBJ2-7 better. The CDR3 is 15 residues long. The CDR3 spells CASSLGSDRGLEQYF. The CDR3 nucleotides read TGTGCCAGCAGTTTAGGATCCGACAGGGGACTCGAGCAGTACTTC.

This clonotype has more than one count but fewer than ten. The CDR3 here is CASSRGRDGELFF. The CDR3, as DNA: TGTGCCAGCAGCCGCGGGCGGGACGGGGAGCTGTTTTTT. The chain joins TRBV5-6 to TRBJ2-2, with D possibly matching TRBD2 (6 bases). V dropped 4 bases and J dropped 7 bases, with 11 bases sitting between them. CDR3 size: 13 residues. The V gene's germline CDR1 is SGHDT and CDR2 YYEEEE.

This clonotype was detected only a few times. This chain connects TRBV20-1 to TRBJ1-2; D ambiguous. Trimming removed 5 bases at V and 3 bases at J, with 13 bases between. CDR1 and CDR2 (germline): DFQATT, SNEGSKA (reference sequence). CDR3 length: 13 amino acids. CDR3 sequence reads: CSASTAVYYGYTF. CDR3 bases: TGCAGTGCTTCCACCGCAGTCTACTATGGCTACACCTTC.

This clonotype appeared a few times. The chain links TRBV24-1 to TRBJ2-3, with D hard to call. The V end was cut by 1 base, the J end by 4 bases, with 5 bases between. The CDR3 extends over 13 amino acids. CDR1 and CDR2 (germline): KGHDR, SFDVKD. The CDR3 sequence is CATSDLSADTQYF. The CDR3 region has the DNA TGTGCCACCAGTGATTTAAGCGCAGATACGCAGTATTTT.

V gene TRBV6-2 or TRBV6-3 combines with J gene TRBJ1-5; perhaps TRBD1 as D (6 bases). The CDR3 runs to 16 residues. Trimming removed 6 bases at V and 2 bases at J, with 17 bases between. Germline CDR1 MNHEY, CDR2 SVGEGT. In DNA form, the CDR3 reads TGTGCCAGCAGGGGCGAAGCCCGGACAGGCAATCAGCCCCAGCATTTT. It codes for CASRGEARTGNQPQHF.

This clonotype occurred a few times. The rearrangement links TRBV2 to TRBJ2-2, with a tentative D call TRBD1 (5 bases). Trimming removed 6 bases from V and 1 base from J, with 12 bases in between. CDR3 size: 15 residues. Germline V gene data show CDR1 as SNHLY and CDR2 as FYNNEI. The DNA of the CDR3 is TGTGCCAGCAGCGTGGGGCTAGAGAACACCGGGGAGCTGTTTTTT. Residues: CASSVGLENTGELFF.

The V call is TRBV6-1, the J call TRBJ2-7; D unresolved. The CDR3 length is 11 residues. Trimming left V 8 bases short and J 2 bases short, with 7 bases between. Germline loops: CDR1 MNHNS, CDR2 SASEGT. CDR3 in DNA: TGTGCCAGCGCCAGAACCTACGAGCAGTACTTC. Translation gives CASARTYEQYF.

This clonotype turned up a few times. The chain carries TRBV9 and TRBJ2-3; TRBD1 might be the D (5 bases). This CDR3 is built from 15 residues. V was cut by 3 bases and J by 0 bases, with 11 bases left in between. CDR1 is SGDLS, CDR2 YYNGEE, per germline. This CDR3 reads CASSETQGSTDTQYF. The CDR3 DNA sequence: TGTGCCAGCAGCGAGACCCAGGGTAGCACAGATACGCAGTATTTT.

The rearrangement joins TRBV6-1 to TRBJ2-7, with a possible D match to TRBD1 (6 bases). The CDR3 is 14 residues long. Germline-derived CDR1 and CDR2 are MNHNS and SASEGT. V was clipped by 6 bases and J by 6 bases, with 18 bases between them. The DNA of the CDR3 is TGTGCCAGCAGGGAAAGCGGCAGGGGTCGCGAGCAGTACTTC. Its translation: CASRESGRGREQYF.

This clonotype was counted only a few times. V is TRBV7-2 and J is TRBJ2-3; weak D call: TRBD1 (6 bases). CDR3 length: 13 amino acids. In germline, CDR1 is SGHTA, CDR2 FQGNSA. V was trimmed by 5 bases and J by 5 bases, leaving 11 bases between them. CDR3 DNA sequence: TGTGCCAGCAGCCCCGGGACAAAAGATACGCAGTATTTT. This translates into CASSPGTKDTQYF.

V and J are TRBV29-1 and TRBJ2-5; 8 nucleotides line up with TRBD2. The CDR3 loop spans 15 amino acids. Per the germline V gene, CDR1 is SQVTM and CDR2 is ANQGSEA. The V gene end was trimmed by 6 bases and the J gene end by 11 bases; junction bases not matched to a gene: 20. The CDR3 protein is CSVNIPGLVQHEQYF. The CDR3 coding sequence is TGCAGCGTCAACATTCCGGGACTAGTACAGCATGAGCAGTACTTC.

The chain links TRBV27 to TRBJ1-2; 7 nucleotides line up with TRBD1. The CDR3 is 18 residues long. Germline V lookup: CDR1 MNHEY, CDR2 SMNVEV (reference sequence). V lost 4 bases, J lost 5 bases, and 19 bases stayed unmatched. The CDR3, as DNA: TGTGCCAGCAGTTCCTCAATGGGGAACCCGACAGGGCGGTATGGCTACACCTTC. This gives the protein CASSSSMGNPTGRYGYTF.